One and the same sample provided the 16 T cell receptor beta chains below, sequenced in a study of T cell responses to AZD1222 COVID-19 vaccine (dated by TCRdb to the early 2020s). The time point label corresponds to: about 28 days (+/-7) after the second vaccine dose. Receptor amplification or capture employed the immunoSEQ multiplex PCR assay. TCRdb provides this immuneACCESS table in a form limited to in-frame rearrangements. Some clones are lacking; in checked studies, under half of them reflect an unresolved V gene, and why the rest are absent is not known. Present in this sample are 70,000 to 95,000 clones, around 87% of which were seen just once. The ten largest clones represent over 2% of the sample. Sequenced material: peripheral blood, taken 28 days after the second AZD1222 dose. The receptors were gathered from an adult who received the AZD1222 COVID-19 vaccine.

This clone was seen only a few times. The CDR3 sequence is CASSSQWSSYNSPLHF. CDR3 nucleotide sequence: TGTGCCAGCAGCTCCCAATGGAGCTCCTATAATTCACCCCTCCACTTT. This sequence joins TRBV3-1 (or the pseudogene TRBV3-2) and TRBJ1-6; no definite D call. The ends were cut back, 5 bases at V and 0 bases at J, with 11 bases in the middle. Germline-derived CDR1 and CDR2 are LGHDT and YNNKEL (reference sequence). The CDR3 consists of 16 residues.

The chain carries TRBV19 and TRBJ1-2; 9 bases agree with TRBD1. Germline CDR1 reads LNHDA; CDR2 reads SQIVND (reference sequence). The junction had 8 bases not matched to a gene; V was cut back by 5 bases and J by 1 base. The CDR3 has 16 amino acids. The CDR3 bases are TGTGCCAGTAGTCTACGGACAGGGGCCGATAACTATGGCTACACCTTC. This translates into CASSLRTGADNYGYTF.

The chain employs TRBV2 and TRBJ1-5, with unresolved D. The germline gives CDR1 SNHLY, CDR2 FYNNEI. V lost 6 bases to trimming and J lost 1 base, with 10 bases between them. This CDR3 has 14 residues. The CDR3, as DNA: TGTGCCAGCAGGTCAGAGACAAGCAATCAGCCCCAGCATTTT. Translation gives CASRSETSNQPQHF. Combining the CDR3 with reference TRBV2 and TRBJ1-5 gives the whole variable domain EPEVTQTPSHQVTQMGQEVILRCVPISNHLYFYWYRQILGQKVEFLVSFYNNEISEKSEIFDDQFSVERPDGSNFTLKIRSTKLEDSAMYFCASRSETSNQPQHFGDGTRLSIL.

The chain joins TRBV6-6 to TRBJ1-4, with TRBD1 identical over 11 bases. Germline trimming cut 4 bases from V and 1 base from J; bases unmatched to any gene: 2. CDR1 and CDR2 (germline): MNHNY, SVGAGI (reference sequence). CDR3 size: 16 residues. For the CDR3, the DNA is TGTGCCAGCAGTTCGGGACAGGGGGGAACTAATGAAAAACTGTTTTTT. Translated, it gives CASSSGQGGTNEKLFF.

The rearrangement links TRBV6-5 to TRBJ1-2, with D tentatively TRBD1 (5 bases). CDR3 length: 15 residues. The ends were cut back, 8 bases at V and 1 base at J, with 17 bases in the middle. CDR1 and CDR2 (germline): MNHEY, SVGAGI. The CDR3 reads CASLQIGGVNYGYTF. In nucleotides, the CDR3 is TGTGCCAGCCTTCAAATTGGGGGGGTTAACTATGGCTACACCTTC.

V is TRBV7-3 and J is TRBJ2-1, with D perhaps matching TRBD2 (6 bases). CDR3 size: 16 residues. V lost 5 bases, J lost 5 bases, and 19 bases lay in between. Looked up from germline, CDR1 is SGHTA and CDR2 is FQGTGA. CDR3 region: CASSHEYGGGDNEQFF. CDR3 DNA sequence: TGTGCCAGCAGCCACGAATACGGGGGTGGAGACAATGAGCAGTTCTTC.

The chain has TRBV6-4 and TRBJ2-3; 10 positions agree with TRBD2. CDR3 length: 15 amino acids. V shed 4 bases and J 1 base; nucleotides not matched to a gene: 2. Germline V gene data show CDR1 as MRHNA and CDR2 as SNTAGT. The CDR3 loop reads CASSVGTSGTDTQYF. The CDR3 DNA reads as TGTGCCAGCAGTGTAGGGACTAGCGGCACAGATACGCAGTATTTT.

The chain combines TRBV2 with TRBJ1-2, with 7 bases aligning to TRBD1. Trimming took 11 bases from V and 5 from J; bases not matched to a gene: 11. Germline lookup yields CDR1 SNHLY and CDR2 FYNNEI. The CDR3 spans 13 residues. The CDR3 loop reads CALGGGEVYGYTF. CDR3 bases: TGTGCCTTGGGAGGGGGCGAGGTGTATGGCTACACCTTC.

The chain uses TRBV2 and TRBJ2-7, with D hard to call. Germline V CDR1 and CDR2: SNHLY, FYNNEI. V was shortened by 6 bases and J by 6 bases, with 18 bases between the two germline ends. The CDR3 runs 14 residues. This chain's CDR3 is CASRVHSLEGEQYF. In DNA form, the CDR3 reads TGTGCCAGCAGGGTGCATTCCCTTGAAGGCGAGCAGTACTTC.

J is TRBJ2-3 and V is TRBV4-2, with TRBD2 identical over 10 bases. Germline-derived CDR1 and CDR2 are LGHNA and YNFKEQ. The CDR3 loop spans 17 amino acids. The J segment lost 3 bases and the V segment lost 3 bases, leaving 9 bases of the junction unmatched. Here the CDR3 DNA reads TGTGCCAGCAGCCAGGACCTAGCGGGAGATGGTACAGATACGCAGTATTTT. This sequence encodes CASSQDLAGDGTDTQYF.

The rearrangement links TRBV2 to TRBJ2-1; 9 positions match TRBD2. The CDR3 extends over 15 amino acids. The V gene end was trimmed by 6 bases and the J gene end by 1 base; junction bases not matched to a gene: 4. CDR1 is SNHLY and CDR2 is FYNNEI in the germline V gene. CDR3 DNA: TGTGCCAGCAGGGTAGCGGGAGCATCCTACAATGAGCAGTTCTTC. Its protein is CASRVAGASYNEQFF.

V gene TRBV7-2 combines with J gene TRBJ2-7; TRBD2 matches 15 bases. V shed 5 bases and J 6 bases; nucleotides not matched to a gene: 14. Germline V gives CDR1 SGHTA, CDR2 FQGNSA. This CDR3 is built from 18 residues. In nucleotides, the CDR3 is TGTGCCAGCAGCGTCGGACTAGCGGGAGGGAGTGCCCTTGGCGAGCAGTACTTC. Its translation: CASSVGLAGGSALGEQYF.

This chain uses TRBV5-3 with TRBJ1-5; possibly TRBD1 for D (5 bases). TRBV5-3 is recorded as an ORF, its role being uncertain. V gave up 9 bases and J gave up 5 bases, with 12 bases separating them. This CDR3 is built from 12 residues. CDR3 sequence reads: CAMARADQPQHF. The CDR3 coding sequence is TGTGCCATGGCCAGGGCGGATCAGCCCCAGCATTTT.

This sequence joins TRBV19 and TRBJ1-1; 7 bases are a match to TRBD1. Germline V gene data show CDR1 as LNHDA and CDR2 as SQIVND (reference sequence). J gave up 6 bases and V 5 bases, and 9 bases lay outside the gene matches. This CDR3 spans 14 amino acids. The CDR3 is CASSARDRWSEAFF. The CDR3 nucleotides read TGTGCCAGTAGTGCGCGGGACAGATGGTCTGAAGCTTTCTTT. Complete variable domain (other parts from reference TRBV19 and TRBJ1-1): DGGITQSPKYLFRKEGQNVTLSCEQNLNHDAMYWYRQDPGQGLRLIYYSQIVNDFQKGDIAEGYSVSREKKESFPLTVTSAQKNPTAFYLCASSARDRWSEAFFGQGTRLTVV.

V is TRBV3-1 (or the pseudogene TRBV3-2) and J is TRBJ2-5; 7 nucleotides align to TRBD2. V shed 8 bases and J 5 bases; nucleotides not matched to a gene: 8. Germline values: CDR1 LGHDT, CDR2 YNNKEL (reference sequence). This CDR3 comprises 13 residues. The CDR3 reads CASSSAGTETQYF. CDR3 nucleotides: TGTGCCAGCTCGTCAGCGGGAACGGAGACCCAGTACTTC.

J is TRBJ1-2 and V is TRBV25-1; D ambiguous. The CDR3 runs to 14 residues. V lost 5 bases to trimming and J lost 7 bases, with 17 bases between them. The germline V gene encodes CDR1 MGHDK and CDR2 SYGVNS. CDR3 region: CASSPRGGPGGYTF. DNA of the CDR3: TGTGCCAGCAGTCCTCGGGGAGGGCCCGGTGGCTACACCTTC.